Presented here are 14 T cell receptor beta chains from one specimen sequenced in a study of blood T cell repertoires in COVID-19. Only in-frame clones appear in the TCRdb table, and some are missing; sequencing was by immunoSEQ multiplex PCR. The table shows 48,000 or so clones, with around 85% occurring only once. Sequencing used peripheral blood. Receptor source: a woman aged 55-70 years with acute or convalescent COVID-19.

This chain joins TRBV5-5 and TRBJ2-7; 8 nucleotides agree with TRBD1. This CDR3 has 13 amino acids. Unmatched junction bases numbered 5, after V lost 6 bases and J lost 3 bases. The germline CDR1 and CDR2 sequences are SGHKS and YYEKEE (reference sequence). In DNA, the CDR3 is TGTGCCAGCAACCAACAGGGGGACTACGAGCAGTACTTC. Protein: CASNQQGDYEQYF.

This sequence joins TRBV11-1 and TRBJ1-2; 8 positions agree with TRBD1. The CDR3 contains 14 residues. Trimming cost V 5 bases and J 2 bases; bases outside gene matches: 4. Germline lookup yields CDR1 SGHAT and CDR2 FQDESV (reference sequence). CDR3 nucleotides: TGTGCCAGCAGCGTGACAGGGGCGAACTATGGCTACACCTTC. Translating it yields CASSVTGANYGYTF.

Here the CDR3 DNA reads TGTGCCATCAGTGACAGAGGAAATGAGCAGTTCTTC. Protein product: CAISDRGNEQFF. This sequence joins TRBV10-3 and TRBJ2-1; D not certain. The germline V and J ends were trimmed by 3 bases and 7 bases, with 7 bases remaining between them. This CDR3 contains 12 residues. Germline loops: CDR1 ENHRY, CDR2 SYGVKD.

The genes are TRBV29-1 and TRBJ1-1; 8 bases align to TRBD1. Germline CDR1 SQVTM, CDR2 ANQGSEA. This CDR3 spans 13 amino acids. The junction had 5 bases not matched to a gene; V was cut back by 3 bases and J by 5 bases. The CDR3 loop is CSVETGERTEAFF. The CDR3 DNA reads as TGCAGCGTTGAGACAGGGGAGAGAACTGAAGCTTTCTTT.

The chain couples TRBV7-2 to TRBJ1-2; 11 bases map to TRBD1. The CDR3 spans 14 residues. Germline trimming cut 3 bases from V and 7 bases from J; bases unmatched to any gene: 4. Germline lookup yields CDR1 SGHTA and CDR2 FQGNSA. CDR3: CASSLGQGVGGYTF. In DNA, the CDR3 is TGTGCCAGCAGCTTGGGACAGGGGGTGGGTGGCTACACCTTC.

This clone was counted once. The chain recombines TRBV18 with TRBJ1-1, with 8 nucleotides matching TRBD1. Germline trimming cut 3 bases from V and 5 bases from J; bases unmatched to any gene: 5. This CDR3 comprises 14 residues. The germline V gene has CDR1 KGHSH and CDR2 LQKENI. CDR3 region: CASSPLDRATEAFF. For the CDR3, the DNA is TGTGCCAGCTCACCGTTGGACAGGGCTACTGAAGCTTTCTTT.

The chain links TRBV6-5 to TRBJ2-7; TRBD2 agrees at 8 bases. Germline lookup yields CDR1 MNHEY and CDR2 SVGAGI. The V segment lost 7 bases and the J segment 0 bases; nucleotides outside the gene matches: 5. This CDR3 contains 14 residues. The CDR3 sequence is CASKIAGFSYEQYF. For the CDR3, the DNA is TGTGCCAGCAAGATAGCGGGGTTCTCCTACGAGCAGTACTTC.

This clone was recorded once. This chain uses TRBV18 with TRBJ1-5, with TRBD1 matching 8 bases. Germline V CDR1 and CDR2: KGHSH, LQKENI. The CDR3 is 17 amino acids. V trimming: 4 bases; J trimming: 4 bases; junction bases outside the gene matches: 12. The CDR3 loop reads CASSLTAGQGGNQPQHF. The CDR3 nucleotides read TGTGCCAGCTCACTGACCGCTGGACAGGGAGGAAATCAGCCCCAGCATTTT.

J is TRBJ2-7 and V is TRBV10-3, with 10 bases fitting TRBD1. This CDR3 contains 16 residues. Germline V lookup: CDR1 ENHRY, CDR2 SYGVKD. The junction had 9 bases not matched to a gene; V was cut back by 6 bases and J by 1 base. CDR3 DNA: TGTGCCATCAGCGACGCGGGACAGGGGTTGTCCTACGAGCAGTACTTC. Residues: CAISDAGQGLSYEQYF.

The rearrangement links TRBV7-2 to TRBJ2-3, with a tentative D call TRBD2 (6 bases). The V gene lost 5 bases and the J gene lost 1 base, with 13 bases spanning the gap. Germline V lookup: CDR1 SGHTA, CDR2 FQGNSA. The CDR3 length is 15 residues. In nucleotides, the CDR3 is TGTGCCAGCAGCAATAGCGGTGGGCGCACAGATACGCAGTATTTT. Protein: CASSNSGGRTDTQYF.

This clone was observed a single time. This chain uses TRBV5-8 with TRBJ2-3; D perhaps matches TRBD2 (5 bases). The CDR3 extends over 14 amino acids. V lost 7 bases to trimming and J lost 2 bases, with 14 bases between them. The germline V gene has CDR1 SGHTS and CDR2 YDEGEE. The CDR3 coding sequence is TGTGCCAGCCGCCGCGGACTCCCCACAGATACGCAGTATTTT. Amino acids: CASRRGLPTDTQYF.

The genes are TRBV5-8 and TRBJ1-2; D call uncertain. This CDR3 region has 15 residues. The ends were cut back, 2 bases at V and 4 bases at J, with 15 bases in the middle. Per germline, CDR1 SGHTS and CDR2 YDEGEE. CDR3 sequence (DNA): TGTGCCAGCAGCTTACCCAGGCTCGGATCCTATGGCTACACCTTC. Protein: CASSLPRLGSYGYTF.

This sequence joins TRBV30 and TRBJ2-5, with a possible D match to TRBD1 (5 bases). Germline lookup yields CDR1 GTSNPN and CDR2 SVGIG (reference sequence). The V and J ends lost 5 bases and 2 bases respectively, with 12 bases between them. The CDR3 totals 13 residues. CDR3 sequence reads: CAWGATGQETQYF. The CDR3 nucleotides are TGTGCCTGGGGGGCCACAGGACAAGAGACCCAGTACTTC. Full variable domain (outside the CDR3, taken from reference TRBV30 and TRBJ2-5): SQTIHQWPATLVQPVGSPLSLECTVEGTSNPNLYWYRQAAGRGLQLLFYSVGIGQISSEVPQNLSASRPQDRQFILSSKKLLLSDSGFYLCAWGATGQETQYFGPGTRLLVL.

The chain has TRBV6-5 and TRBJ2-1; 13 bases map to TRBD2. Germline V gene data show CDR1 as MNHEY and CDR2 as SVGAGI. V lost 6 bases to trimming and J lost 6 bases; unmatched junction nucleotides: 2. This CDR3 region has 14 residues. DNA for the CDR3: TGTGCCAGCAGATGGACTAGCGGGAGCAATGAGCAGTTCTTC. Amino acid sequence: CASRWTSGSNEQFF.